This T cell receptor beta chain was identified during a study of blood T cell repertoires in COVID-19. V lost 6 bases, J lost 5 bases, and 6 bases stayed unmatched. The CDR3 has 13 residues. Clones were read by immunoSEQ multiplex PCR, and TCRdb kept only the in-frame ones, dropping some. This table holds a few hundred thousand clones, 80% to 90% found once. In assigning cohorts, the study relied on participant-reported clinical history. This TCR was recovered from a woman under 40 who had recovered from COVID-19. Sequenced input: PBMCs or T cells enriched from blood (not recorded which). The gene calls are TRBV12-3 or TRBV12-4 and TRBJ1-2, with TRBD1 identical over 7 bases. The CDR3 sequence is CASRAGGNYGYTF. The CDR3 region has the DNA TGTGCCAGCAGGGCAGGGGGAAATTATGGCTACACCTTC.